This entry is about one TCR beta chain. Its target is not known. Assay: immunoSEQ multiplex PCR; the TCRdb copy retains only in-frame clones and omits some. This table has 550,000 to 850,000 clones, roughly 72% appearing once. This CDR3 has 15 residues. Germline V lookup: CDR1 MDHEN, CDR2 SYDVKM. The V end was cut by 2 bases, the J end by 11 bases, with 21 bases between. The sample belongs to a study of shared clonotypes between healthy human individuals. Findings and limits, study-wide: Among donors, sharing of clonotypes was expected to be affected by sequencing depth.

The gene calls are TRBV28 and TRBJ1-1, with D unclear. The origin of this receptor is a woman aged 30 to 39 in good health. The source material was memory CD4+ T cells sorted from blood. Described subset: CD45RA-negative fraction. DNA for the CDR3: TGTGCCAGCAGTTTAAGAACGGGCTCGACTACTGTTGCTTTCTTT. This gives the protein CASSLRTGSTTVAFF.